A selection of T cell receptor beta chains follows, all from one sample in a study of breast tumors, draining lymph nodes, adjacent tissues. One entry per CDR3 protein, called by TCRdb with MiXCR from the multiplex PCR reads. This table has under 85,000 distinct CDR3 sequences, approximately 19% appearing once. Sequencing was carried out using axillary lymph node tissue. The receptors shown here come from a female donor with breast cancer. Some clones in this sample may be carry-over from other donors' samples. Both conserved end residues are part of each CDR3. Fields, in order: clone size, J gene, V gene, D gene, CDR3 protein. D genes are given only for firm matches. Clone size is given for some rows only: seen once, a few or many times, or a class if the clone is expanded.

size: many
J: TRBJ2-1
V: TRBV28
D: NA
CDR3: CASSLGGRKQFF

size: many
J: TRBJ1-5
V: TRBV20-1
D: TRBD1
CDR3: CSAIYRGLGVNQPQHF

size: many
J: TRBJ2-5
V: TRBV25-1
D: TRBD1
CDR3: CASSANRGVQETQYF

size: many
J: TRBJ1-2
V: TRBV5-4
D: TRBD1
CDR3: CASSSTGYGYTF

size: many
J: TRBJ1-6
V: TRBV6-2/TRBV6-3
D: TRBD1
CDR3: CASSYLQGNSPLHF

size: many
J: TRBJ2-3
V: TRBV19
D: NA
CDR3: CASSIGRVLGDTQYF

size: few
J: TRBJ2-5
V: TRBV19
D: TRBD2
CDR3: CASSIGVAGAAETQYF

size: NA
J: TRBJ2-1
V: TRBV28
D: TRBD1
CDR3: CASTDRGRDEQFF

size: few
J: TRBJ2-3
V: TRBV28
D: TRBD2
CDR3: CASSLQRESTDTQYF

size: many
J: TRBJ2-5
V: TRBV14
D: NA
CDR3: CASSQSQTQYF

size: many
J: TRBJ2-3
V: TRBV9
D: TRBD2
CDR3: CASSPSGGTDTQYF